This T cell receptor beta chain was sequenced in a study of beta chain features in type 1 diabetes. Study information: No age, gender or cell yield differences were seen between patients and healthy donors. Study-wide findings and caveats: Moderate but significant shortening of TCRB CDR3s was recorded in all four CD4+ subsets from Type 1 diabetes patients.

With 1 base removed from V and 6 bases from J, the gap between germline ends came to 10 bases. Germline CDR1 reads MDHEN; CDR2 reads SYDVKM. CDR3 length: 13 residues. Purity above 95% was achieved in all sorted populations. In the case of this clone: What it binds is not known.

The investigators reverse transcribed all of the isolated RNA, so they sequenced expressed TCRB transcripts. Profiled with immunoSEQ multiplex PCR; TCRdb holds only in-frame clones, not every one. In the table there are around 280,000 clones, approximately 16% of which are singletons. This rearrangement joins TRBV28 to TRBJ2-7; TRBD1 might be the D (6 bases). The sequence was obtained from a man younger than 30 with type 1 diabetes. Input material: naive CD4+ T cells from blood. CDR3 sequence reads: CASSLYPGAEQYF. The DNA of the CDR3 is TGTGCCAGCAGTTTATACCCAGGGGCCGAGCAGTACTTC. The variable domain in full, completed from reference TRBV28 and TRBJ2-7, reads DVKVTQSSRYLVKRTGEKVFLECVQDMDHENMFWYRQDPGLGLRLIYFSYDVKMKEKGDIPEGYSVSREKKERFSLILESASTNQTSMYLCASSLYPGAEQYFGPGTRLTVT.